Included here is one T cell receptor beta chain sequence, with context. The target antigen is unknown. The ends lost 6 bases at V and 0 bases at J; junction bases unmatched: 10. This CDR3 is built from 18 residues. Per germline, CDR1 DFQATT and CDR2 SNEGSKA (reference sequence). TCRdb redid the calling of the RT-PCR reads with MiXCR, one entry per CDR3 protein. This sample carries more than 600,000 distinct CDR3 sequences, around 18% of them seen once, and the ten largest clones take roughly 10%. This entry comes from a study of response to subunit inactivated influenza vaccine. Regarding the study as a whole: Each seasonal influenza vaccination recruits few new T cells, the authors suggested.

This receptor was identified in a man aged 50 to 59 who received an inactivated influenza vaccine. The V call is TRBV20-1, the J call TRBJ2-1, with 14 bases matching TRBD2. The sequences come from PBMCs from blood, collected 4 to 6 days after vaccination. The CDR3 reads CSAIGGLAGAISYNEQFF. CDR3 coding DNA: TGCAGTGCCATAGGGGGACTAGCGGGGGCCATCTCCTACAATGAGCAGTTCTTC.